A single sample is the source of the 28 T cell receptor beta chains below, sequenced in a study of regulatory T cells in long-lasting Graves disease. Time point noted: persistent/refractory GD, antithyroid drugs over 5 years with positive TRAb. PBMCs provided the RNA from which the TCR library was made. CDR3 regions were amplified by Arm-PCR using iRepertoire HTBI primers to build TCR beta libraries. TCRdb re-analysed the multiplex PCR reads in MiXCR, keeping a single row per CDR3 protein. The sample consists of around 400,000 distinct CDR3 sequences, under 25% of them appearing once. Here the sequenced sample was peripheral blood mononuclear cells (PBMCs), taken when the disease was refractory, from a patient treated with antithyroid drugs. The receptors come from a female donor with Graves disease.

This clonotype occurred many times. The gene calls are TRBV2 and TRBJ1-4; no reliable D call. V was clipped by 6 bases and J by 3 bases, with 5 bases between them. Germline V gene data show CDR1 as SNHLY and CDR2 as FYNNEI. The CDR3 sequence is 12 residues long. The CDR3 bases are TGTGCCAGCAGGAGAGCTAATGAAAAACTGTTTTTT. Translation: CASRRANEKLFF. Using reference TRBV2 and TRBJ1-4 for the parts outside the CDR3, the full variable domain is EPEVTQTPSHQVTQMGQEVILRCVPISNHLYFYWYRQILGQKVEFLVSFYNNEISEKSEIFDDQFSVERPDGSNFTLKIRSTKLEDSAMYFCASRRANEKLFFGSGTQLSVL.

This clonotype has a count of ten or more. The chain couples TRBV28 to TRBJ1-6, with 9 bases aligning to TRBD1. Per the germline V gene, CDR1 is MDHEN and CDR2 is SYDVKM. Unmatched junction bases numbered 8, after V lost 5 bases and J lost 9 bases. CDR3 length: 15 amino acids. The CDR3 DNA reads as TGTGCCAGCAGTCCGGCCGGGACAGGGATTTCACCCCTCCACTTT. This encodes CASSPAGTGISPLHF. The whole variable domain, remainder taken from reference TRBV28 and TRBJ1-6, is DVKVTQSSRYLVKRTGEKVFLECVQDMDHENMFWYRQDPGLGLRLIYFSYDVKMKEKGDIPEGYSVSREKKERFSLILESASTNQTSMYLCASSPAGTGISPLHFGNGTRLTVT.

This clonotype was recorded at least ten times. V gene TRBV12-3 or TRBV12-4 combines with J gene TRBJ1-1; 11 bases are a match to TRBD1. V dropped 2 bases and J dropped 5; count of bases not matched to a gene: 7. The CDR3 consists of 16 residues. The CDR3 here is CASSLTEGQGGTEAFF. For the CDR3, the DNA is TGTGCCAGCAGTTTAACAGAGGGACAGGGGGGGACTGAAGCTTTCTTT.

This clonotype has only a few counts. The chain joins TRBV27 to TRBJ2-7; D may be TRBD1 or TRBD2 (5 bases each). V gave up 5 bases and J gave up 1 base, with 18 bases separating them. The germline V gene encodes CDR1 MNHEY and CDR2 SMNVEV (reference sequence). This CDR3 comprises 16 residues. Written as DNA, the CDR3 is TGTGCCAGCAGTGATCTCCGGTGGGACGGTTCCTACGAGCAGTACTTC. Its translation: CASSDLRWDGSYEQYF.

The CDR3 region has the DNA TGTGCCAGCAGTCGGACCGGACAGGGGAGGGAGACCCAGTACTTC. Residues: CASSRTGQGRETQYF. V is TRBV7-9 and J is TRBJ2-5; 9 positions match TRBD1. The germline V gene encodes CDR1 SEHNR and CDR2 FQNEAQ (reference sequence). The length of the CDR3 is 15 residues. V lost 6 bases, J lost 5 bases, and 10 bases stayed unmatched. Based on the CDR3 plus reference TRBV7-9 and TRBJ2-5, the full variable domain is DTGVSQNPRHKITKRGQNVTFRCDPISEHNRLYWYRQTLGQGPEFLTYFQNEAQLEKSRLLSDRFSAERPKGSFSTLEIQRTEQGDSAMYLCASSRTGQGRETQYFGPGTRLLVL.

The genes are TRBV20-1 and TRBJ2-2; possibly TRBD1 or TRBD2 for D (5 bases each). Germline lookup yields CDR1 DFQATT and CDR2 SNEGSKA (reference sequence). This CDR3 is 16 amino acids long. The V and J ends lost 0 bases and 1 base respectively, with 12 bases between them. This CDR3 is CSARDRETVNTGELFF. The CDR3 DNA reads TGCAGTGCTAGAGATAGGGAGACAGTGAACACCGGGGAGCTGTTTTTT.

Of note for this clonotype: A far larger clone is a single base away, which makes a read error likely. For the CDR3, the DNA is TGTGCCAGCAGTTTCCGGGACAGGGGCTACGGGCAGTACTTC. This codes for CASSFRDRGYGQYF. This chain uses TRBV2 with TRBJ2-7; 10 nucleotides align to TRBD1. The CDR3 covers 14 residues. Germline lookup yields CDR1 SNHLY and CDR2 FYNNEI.

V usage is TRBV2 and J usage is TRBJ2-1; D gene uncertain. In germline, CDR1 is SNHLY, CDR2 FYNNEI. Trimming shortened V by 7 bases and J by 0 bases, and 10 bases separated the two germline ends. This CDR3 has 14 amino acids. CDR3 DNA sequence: TGTGCCAGCATTAAGGTTAGCTCCTACAATGAGCAGTTCTTC. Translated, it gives CASIKVSSYNEQFF.

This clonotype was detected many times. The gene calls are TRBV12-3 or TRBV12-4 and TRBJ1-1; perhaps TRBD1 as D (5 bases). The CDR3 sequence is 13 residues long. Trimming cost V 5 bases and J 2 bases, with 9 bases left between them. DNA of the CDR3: TGTGCCAGCAGTCGGACACTAAACACTGAAGCTTTCTTT. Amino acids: CASSRTLNTEAFF.

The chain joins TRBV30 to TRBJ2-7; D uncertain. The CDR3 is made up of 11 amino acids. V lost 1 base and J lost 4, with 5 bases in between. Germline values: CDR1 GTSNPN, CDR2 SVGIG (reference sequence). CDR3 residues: CAWSAWYEQYF. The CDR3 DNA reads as TGTGCCTGGAGTGCCTGGTACGAGCAGTACTTC.

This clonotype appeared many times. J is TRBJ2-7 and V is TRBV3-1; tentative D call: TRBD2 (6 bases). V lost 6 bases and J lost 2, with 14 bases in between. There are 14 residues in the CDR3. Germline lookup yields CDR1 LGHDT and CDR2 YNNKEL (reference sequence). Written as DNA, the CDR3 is TGTGCCAGCAGTCCGGGGAGGTCTGCCTACGAGCAGTACTTC. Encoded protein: CASSPGRSAYEQYF.

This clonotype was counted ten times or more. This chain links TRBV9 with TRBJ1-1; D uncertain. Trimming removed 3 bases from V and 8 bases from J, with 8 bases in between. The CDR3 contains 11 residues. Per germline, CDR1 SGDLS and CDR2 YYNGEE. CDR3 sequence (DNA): TGTGCCAGCAGCGCCGGGGAGGAAGCTTTCTTT. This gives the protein CASSAGEEAFF.

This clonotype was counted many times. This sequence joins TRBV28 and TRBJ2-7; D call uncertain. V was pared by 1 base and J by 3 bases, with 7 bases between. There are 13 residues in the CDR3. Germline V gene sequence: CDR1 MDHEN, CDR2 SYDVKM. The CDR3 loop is CASSLYPNYEQYF. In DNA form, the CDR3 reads TGTGCCAGCAGTTTATATCCTAACTACGAGCAGTACTTC. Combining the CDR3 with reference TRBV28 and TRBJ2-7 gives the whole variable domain DVKVTQSSRYLVKRTGEKVFLECVQDMDHENMFWYRQDPGLGLRLIYFSYDVKMKEKGDIPEGYSVSREKKERFSLILESASTNQTSMYLCASSLYPNYEQYFGPGTRLTVT.

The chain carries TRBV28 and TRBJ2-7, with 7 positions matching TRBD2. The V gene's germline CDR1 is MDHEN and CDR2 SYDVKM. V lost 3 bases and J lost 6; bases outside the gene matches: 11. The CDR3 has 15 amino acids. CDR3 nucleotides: TGTGCCAGCAGTTTCGGTCTGGCGGGAGTTTCCGAGCAGTACTTC. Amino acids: CASSFGLAGVSEQYF.

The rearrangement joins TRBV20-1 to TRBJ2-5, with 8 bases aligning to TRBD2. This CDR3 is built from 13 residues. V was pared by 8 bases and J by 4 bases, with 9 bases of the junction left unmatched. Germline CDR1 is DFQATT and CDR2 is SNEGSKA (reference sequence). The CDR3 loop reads CSTNRRGGETQYF. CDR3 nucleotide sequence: TGCAGTACAAACCGTCGGGGGGGAGAGACCCAGTACTTC.

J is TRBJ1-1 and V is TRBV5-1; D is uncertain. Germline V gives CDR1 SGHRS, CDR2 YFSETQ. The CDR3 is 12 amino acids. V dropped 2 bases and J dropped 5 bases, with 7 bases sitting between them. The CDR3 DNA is TGCGCCAGCAGCTTCGCGGGGACTGAAGCTTTCTTT. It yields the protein CASSFAGTEAFF. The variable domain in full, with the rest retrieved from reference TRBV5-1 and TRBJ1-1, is KAGVTQTPRYLIKTRGQQVTLSCSPISGHRSVSWYQQTPGQGLQFLFEYFSETQRNKGNFPGRFSGRQFSNSRSEMNVSTLELGDSALYLCASSFAGTEAFFGQGTRLTVV.

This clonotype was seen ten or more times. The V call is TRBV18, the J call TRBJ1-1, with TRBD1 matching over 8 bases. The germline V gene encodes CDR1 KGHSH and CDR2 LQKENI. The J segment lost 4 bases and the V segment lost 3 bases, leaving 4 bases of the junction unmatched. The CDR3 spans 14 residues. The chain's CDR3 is CASSPDREGTEAFF. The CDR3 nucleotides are TGTGCCAGCTCACCGGACAGGGAAGGCACTGAAGCTTTCTTT.

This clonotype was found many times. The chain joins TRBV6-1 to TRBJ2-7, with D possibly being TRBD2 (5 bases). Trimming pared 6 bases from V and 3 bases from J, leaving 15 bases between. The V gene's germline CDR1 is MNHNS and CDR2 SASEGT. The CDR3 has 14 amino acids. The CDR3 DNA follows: TGTGCCAGCAGACCTCCGGGATTGGGCTACGAGCAGTACTTC. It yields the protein CASRPPGLGYEQYF.

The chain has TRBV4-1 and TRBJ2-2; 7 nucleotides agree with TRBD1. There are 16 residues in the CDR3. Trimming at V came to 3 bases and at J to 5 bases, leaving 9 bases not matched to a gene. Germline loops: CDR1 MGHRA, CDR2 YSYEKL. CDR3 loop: CASSQRADRATGELFF. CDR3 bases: TGCGCCAGCAGCCAGAGAGCCGACAGGGCTACCGGGGAGCTGTTTTTT.

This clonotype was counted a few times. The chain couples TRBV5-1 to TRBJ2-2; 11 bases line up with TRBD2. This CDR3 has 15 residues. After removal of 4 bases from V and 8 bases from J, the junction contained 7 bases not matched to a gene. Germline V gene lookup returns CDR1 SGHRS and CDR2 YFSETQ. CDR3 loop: CASSPTSGISGELFF. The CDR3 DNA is TGCGCCAGCAGCCCGACTAGCGGGATTTCTGGGGAGCTGTTTTTT.

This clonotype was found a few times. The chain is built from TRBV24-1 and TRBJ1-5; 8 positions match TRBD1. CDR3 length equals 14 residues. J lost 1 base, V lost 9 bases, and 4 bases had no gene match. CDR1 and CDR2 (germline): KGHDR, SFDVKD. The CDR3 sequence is CATGQGASNQPQHF. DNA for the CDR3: TGTGCCACCGGGCAGGGGGCCAGCAATCAGCCCCAGCATTTT.

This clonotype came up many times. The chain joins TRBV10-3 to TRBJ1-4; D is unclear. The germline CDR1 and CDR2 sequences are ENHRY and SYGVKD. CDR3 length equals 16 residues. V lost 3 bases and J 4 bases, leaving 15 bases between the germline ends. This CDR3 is CAISELAGTSNEKLFF. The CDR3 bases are TGTGCCATCAGTGAATTAGCGGGAACGAGTAATGAAAAACTGTTTTTT.

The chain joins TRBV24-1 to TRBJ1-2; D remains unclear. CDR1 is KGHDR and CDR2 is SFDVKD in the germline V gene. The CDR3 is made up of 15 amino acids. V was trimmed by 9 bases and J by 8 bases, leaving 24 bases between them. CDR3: CATFPRDKGKGGYTF. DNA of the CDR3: TGTGCCACCTTTCCCCGAGATAAAGGCAAGGGAGGCTACACCTTC.

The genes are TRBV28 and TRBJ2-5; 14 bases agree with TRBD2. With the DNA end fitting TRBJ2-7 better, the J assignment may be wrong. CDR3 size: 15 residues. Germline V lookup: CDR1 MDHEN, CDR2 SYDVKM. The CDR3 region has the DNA TGTGCCAGCAGTTCCGGGACTAGCGGGAGCCCCGAGCAGTACTTC. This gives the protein CASSSGTSGSPEQYF.

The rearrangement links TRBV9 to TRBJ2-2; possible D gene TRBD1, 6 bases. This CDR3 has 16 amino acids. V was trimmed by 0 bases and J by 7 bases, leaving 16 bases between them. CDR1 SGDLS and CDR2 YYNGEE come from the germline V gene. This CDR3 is CASSVASRGYIGELFF. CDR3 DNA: TGTGCCAGCAGCGTAGCTTCCAGGGGTTATATCGGGGAGCTGTTTTTT.

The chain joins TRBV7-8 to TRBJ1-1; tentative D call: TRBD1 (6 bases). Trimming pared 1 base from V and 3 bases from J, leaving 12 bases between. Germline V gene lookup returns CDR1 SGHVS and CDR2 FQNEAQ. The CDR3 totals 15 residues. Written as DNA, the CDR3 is TGTGCCAGCAGCTTAGGGGGGGGGGGCCACACTGAAGCTTTCTTT. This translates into CASSLGGGGHTEAFF.

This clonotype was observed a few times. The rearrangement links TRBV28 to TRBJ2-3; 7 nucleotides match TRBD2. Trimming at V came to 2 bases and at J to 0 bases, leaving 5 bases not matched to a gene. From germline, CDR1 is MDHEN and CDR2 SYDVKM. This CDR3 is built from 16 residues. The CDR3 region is CASSLVGSGSTDTQYF. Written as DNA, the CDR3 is TGTGCCAGCAGTTTAGTAGGTAGCGGGAGCACAGATACGCAGTATTTT.

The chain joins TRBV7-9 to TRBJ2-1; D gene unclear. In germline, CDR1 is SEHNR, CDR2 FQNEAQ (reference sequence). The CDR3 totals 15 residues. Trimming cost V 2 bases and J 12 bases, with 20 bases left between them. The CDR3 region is CASSLLGPSDGTQFF. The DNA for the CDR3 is TGTGCCAGCAGCTTATTGGGCCCCAGCGACGGTACGCAGTTCTTC.